The 24 T cell receptor beta chains reported below all come from one sample, sequenced in a study of shared clonotypes between healthy human individuals (dated by TCRdb to 2020 to 2021). Receptor amplification or capture employed the immunoSEQ multiplex PCR assay. TCRdb stores this immuneACCESS table with in-frame sequences only. Part of the clones is absent; in the studies checked, under half of the shortfall reflects unresolved V genes, and no reason is known for the rest. This sample is represented by about 2.2 million clones; roughly 95% of them were singletons. The top ten clonotypes cover about 1.6% of the sample. CD8 naive samples were CD45RO-negative cells positively selected for CCR7, giving a CD45RA+CCR7+ population that excluded TemRA cells. The sequenced material came from naive CD8+ T cells from PBMCs. In light of the paper, this sample's cell subset or site label describes: CD45RA+CCR7+. These receptors were obtained from a man between 18 and 29 years old in good health. Some clones in this sample may be carry-over from other donors' samples.

This chain connects TRBV9 to TRBJ2-2, with D possibly being TRBD1 or TRBD2 (6 bases each). V was cut by 5 bases and J by 2 bases, with 13 bases left in between. The CDR3 runs to 15 residues. The germline CDR1 and CDR2 sequences are SGDLS and YYNGEE. In DNA, the CDR3 is TGTGCCAGCAGAGGGGGGACGACAAACACCGGGGAGCTGTTTTTT. It encodes CASRGGTTNTGELFF.

V usage is TRBV19 and J usage is TRBJ2-1, with TRBD2 identical over 10 bases. This CDR3 comprises 16 residues. Germline CDR1 reads LNHDA; CDR2 reads SQIVND (reference sequence). Trimming took 5 bases from V and 7 from J; bases not matched to a gene: 11. The DNA for the CDR3 is TGTGCCAGTAGTCTAGCGGGAGTCTCCTACAGGAATGAGCAGTTCTTC. Translated, it gives CASSLAGVSYRNEQFF.

V is TRBV4-1 and J is TRBJ1-2, with 7 bases that match TRBD1. The CDR3 loop spans 15 amino acids. Germline CDR1 MGHRA, CDR2 YSYEKL. V gave up 1 base and J gave up 0 bases; unmatched junction bases: 2. Written as DNA, the CDR3 is TGCGCCAGCAGCCAAGGACAGGGACCTAACTATGGCTACACCTTC. It is translated as CASSQGQGPNYGYTF.

The chain links TRBV13 to TRBJ2-7, with TRBD1 matching over 9 bases. Per germline, CDR1 PRHDT and CDR2 FYEKMQ (reference sequence). The CDR3 is 15 residues long. V shed 5 bases and J 2 bases; nucleotides not matched to a gene: 7. Here the CDR3 DNA reads TGTGCCAGCAGCCTATCCGGGACAGGGACCTACGAGCAGTACTTC. It specifies CASSLSGTGTYEQYF.

This chain joins TRBV27 and TRBJ1-1; no firm D call. Between the trimmed V and J ends, which lost 5 bases and 6 bases, there was a span of 13 bases. Looked up from germline, CDR1 is MNHEY and CDR2 is SMNVEV (reference sequence). The CDR3 runs to 13 residues. CDR3 sequence: CASSPYSGAEAFF. The CDR3 coding sequence is TGTGCCAGCAGTCCCTACAGCGGCGCTGAAGCTTTCTTT.

In this sample, this clone turned up once. Other DNA sequences from this sample encode an identical CDR3 as well. The genes are TRBV28 and TRBJ2-1; D remains ambiguous. Per germline, CDR1 MDHEN and CDR2 SYDVKM. The CDR3 contains 11 residues. V dropped 6 bases and J dropped 8 bases, with 8 bases sitting between them. CDR3 sequence: CASSSVDEQFF. The CDR3 bases are TGTGCCAGCAGCTCGGTCGATGAGCAGTTCTTC.

The chain uses TRBV10-3 and TRBJ2-3; 7 positions agree with TRBD1. The V segment lost 10 bases and the J segment 0 bases; nucleotides outside the gene matches: 10. Germline V lookup: CDR1 ENHRY, CDR2 SYGVKD. The CDR3 runs 15 residues. CDR3: CATEDRTSSTDTQYF. The CDR3 nucleotides are TGTGCCACAGAGGACAGGACTTCTAGCACAGATACGCAGTATTTT.

The chain couples TRBV27 to TRBJ1-2, with TRBD1 as a possible D gene (5 bases). The V end was cut by 6 bases, the J end by 8 bases, with 13 bases between. The CDR3 extends over 12 amino acids. Per germline, CDR1 MNHEY and CDR2 SMNVEV (reference sequence). The CDR3 sequence: CASSSWGYGYTF. In DNA, the CDR3 is TGTGCCAGCAGCAGCTGGGGGTACGGCTACACCTTC.

The chain has TRBV11-2 and TRBJ2-3; D possibly corresponds to TRBD1 (5 bases). Germline CDR1 SGHAT, CDR2 FQNNGV. The CDR3 length is 15 residues. V dropped 3 bases and J dropped 0 bases, with 10 bases sitting between them. The CDR3 spells CASSFWGRSTDTQYF. CDR3 coding DNA: TGTGCCAGCAGCTTCTGGGGCAGAAGCACAGATACGCAGTATTTT.

The chain carries TRBV28 and TRBJ1-1; D unresolved. The V end lost 4 bases, the J end lost 2 bases, and 8 bases lay between the germline ends. Germline CDR1 reads MDHEN; CDR2 reads SYDVKM. There are 13 residues in the CDR3. The CDR3 is CASSSGPNTEAFF. Written as DNA, the CDR3 is TGTGCCAGCAGTTCCGGGCCCAACACTGAAGCTTTCTTT. The entire variable domain, with the rest obtained from reference TRBV28 and TRBJ1-1, is as follows: DVKVTQSSRYLVKRTGEKVFLECVQDMDHENMFWYRQDPGLGLRLIYFSYDVKMKEKGDIPEGYSVSREKKERFSLILESASTNQTSMYLCASSSGPNTEAFFGQGTRLTVV.

This chain uses TRBV9 with TRBJ2-1, with 9 bases fitting TRBD2. Germline V CDR1 and CDR2: SGDLS, YYNGEE. V shed 3 bases and J 8 bases; nucleotides not matched to a gene: 12. The CDR3 sequence is 16 residues long. The CDR3 here is CASSDRLAEPRDEQFF. The CDR3 DNA reads as TGTGCCAGCAGCGATAGACTAGCGGAACCGAGGGATGAGCAGTTCTTC.

The J gene is TRBJ1-4, the V gene TRBV7-9, with 8 bases identical to TRBD1. From germline, CDR1 is SEHNR and CDR2 FQNEAQ (reference sequence). J gave up 8 bases and V 3 bases, and 5 bases lay outside the gene matches. The CDR3 consists of 14 residues. Here the CDR3 reads CASSFQGAEEKLFF. CDR3 DNA: TGTGCCAGCAGCTTTCAGGGGGCAGAGGAAAAACTGTTTTTT.

The V gene is TRBV10-3, the J gene TRBJ2-1; D tentatively fits TRBD1 or TRBD2 (6 bases each). This CDR3 is built from 15 residues. Trimming took off 7 bases at V and 2 bases at J, with 15 bases between the two ends. In germline, CDR1 is ENHRY, CDR2 SYGVKD. The CDR3 reads CAITWGAGTYNEQFF. The CDR3 nucleotides are TGTGCCATCACTTGGGGGGCGGGTACCTACAATGAGCAGTTCTTC.

This sequence joins TRBV7-6 and TRBJ1-3, with D uncertain. V was clipped by 5 bases and J by 0 bases, with 17 bases between them. The CDR3 loop spans 17 amino acids. Germline CDR1 SGHVS, CDR2 FNYEAQ. Written as DNA, the CDR3 is TGTGCCAGCAGCCCCTTCGCCGGGAAGTTCTCTGGAAACACCATATATTTT. Translation gives CASSPFAGKFSGNTIYF.

This sequence joins TRBV14 and TRBJ2-7; TRBD2 aligns across 10 bases. Looked up from germline, CDR1 is SGHDN and CDR2 is FVKESK. This CDR3 has 16 amino acids. Trimming took 1 base from V and 0 from J; bases not matched to a gene: 3. This CDR3 reads CASSQAPSGSSYEQYF. The CDR3 nucleotides read TGTGCCAGCAGCCAAGCCCCTAGCGGGAGCTCCTACGAGCAGTACTTC.

The chain is built from TRBV5-1 and TRBJ1-1; the D gene is possibly TRBD1 (5 bases). Trimming removed 3 bases from V and 8 bases from J, with 11 bases in between. Germline CDR1 and CDR2: SGHRS and YFSETQ. The CDR3 length is 12 residues. CDR3 loop: CASSWGGSEAFF. The CDR3 DNA is TGCGCCAGCAGCTGGGGGGGTTCCGAAGCTTTCTTT.

The chain links TRBV5-5 to TRBJ1-6, with 10 bases matching TRBD1. The CDR3 totals 14 residues. The germline V gene has CDR1 SGHKS and CDR2 YYEKEE (reference sequence). The V segment lost 1 base and the J segment 10 bases; nucleotides outside the gene matches: 2. CDR3 residues: CASSLRTGGSPLHF. CDR3 DNA: TGTGCCAGCAGCTTGAGGACAGGGGGATCACCCCTCCACTTT. Variable domain in full (rest from reference TRBV5-5 and TRBJ1-6): DAGVTQSPTHLIKTRGQQVTLRCSPISGHKSVSWYQQVLGQGPQFIFQYYEKEERGRGNFPDRFSARQFPNYSSELNVNALLLGDSALYLCASSLRTGGSPLHFGNGTRLTVT.

The chain couples TRBV7-9 to TRBJ2-3; tentatively, D is TRBD1 (5 bases). The CDR3 is 14 amino acids. Per the germline V gene, CDR1 is SEHNR and CDR2 is FQNEAQ (reference sequence). Trimming removed 1 base at V and 5 bases at J, with 10 bases between. Here the CDR3 DNA reads TGTGCCAGCAGCTTAGGGGGCGCAGGAGATACGCAGTATTTT. It encodes CASSLGGAGDTQYF.

V gene TRBV9 combines with J gene TRBJ2-2; D is perhaps TRBD2 (6 bases). From germline, CDR1 is SGDLS and CDR2 YYNGEE. The CDR3 has 14 amino acids. The germline V and J ends were trimmed by 3 bases and 4 bases, with 10 bases remaining between them. CDR3 DNA: TGTGCCAGCAGCGGGAGGGCCTCCACCGGGGAGCTGTTTTTT. As protein: CASSGRASTGELFF.

The chain carries TRBV6-1 and TRBJ1-3; tentative D call: TRBD1 (5 bases). The CDR3 has 15 amino acids. Germline CDR1 and CDR2: MNHNS and SASEGT. V was pared by 6 bases and J by 0 bases, with 12 bases between. The chain's CDR3 is CASRSRDLSGNTIYF. As DNA, the CDR3 is TGTGCCAGCAGGAGCAGGGACCTCTCTGGAAACACCATATATTTT.

The J gene is TRBJ2-7, the V gene TRBV5-1; D could derive from TRBD1 or TRBD2 (5 bases each). The germline V gene encodes CDR1 SGHRS and CDR2 YFSETQ. Between the trimmed V and J ends, which lost 3 bases and 4 bases, there was a span of 17 bases. The CDR3 consists of 15 residues. CDR3 amino acids: CASSWDRQRNYEQYF. The CDR3 DNA reads TGCGCCAGCAGCTGGGACCGCCAGCGCAATTACGAGCAGTACTTC.

This chain uses TRBV19 with TRBJ2-1; 8 positions agree with TRBD1. V shed 5 bases, J shed 9 bases, and the junction held 12 bases outside the gene matches. This CDR3 is 15 amino acids long. Germline assignment: CDR1 LNHDA and CDR2 SQIVND (reference sequence). The CDR3 DNA reads TGTGCCAGTAGTTGGACAGGGTCCTCGTATGCTGAGCAGTTCTTC. This encodes CASSWTGSSYAEQFF.

This clone has a handful of counts. This sample includes further DNA sequences coding for the same CDR3. This chain joins TRBV9 and TRBJ1-1, with D hard to call. CDR3 length equals 13 residues. V lost 0 bases to trimming and J lost 1 base, with 4 bases between them. Germline CDR1 is SGDLS and CDR2 is YYNGEE. The CDR3 coding sequence is TGTGCCAGCAGCGTAGAGGCGAACACTGAAGCTTTCTTT. Translating gives CASSVEANTEAFF.

As regards this clone: Additional DNA sequences in this sample encode the identical CDR3. The chain couples TRBV29-1 to TRBJ2-1; D uncertain. The CDR3 is 13 amino acids. V was cut by 3 bases and J by 4 bases, with 10 bases left in between. The germline V gene has CDR1 SQVTM and CDR2 ANQGSEA. The CDR3 loop reads CSVEARSYNEQFF. The CDR3 DNA sequence: TGCAGCGTTGAGGCTAGATCTTACAATGAGCAGTTCTTC.